The 21 T cell receptor beta chains given below trace back to one sample, sequenced in a study of control samples from healthy donors and cancer patients. Sequenced by immunoSEQ multiplex PCR; TCRdb stores in-frame clones only, minus some. The table shows some 65,000 clones, with more than 80% occurring only once. Input material: PBMCs. Receptor source: a woman aged 45-65 years with lung cancer.

The chain recombines TRBV5-1 with TRBJ2-2, with 8 bases that match TRBD2. Germline lookup yields CDR1 SGHRS and CDR2 YFSETQ. The CDR3 sequence is 17 residues long. V lost 0 bases and J lost 2; bases outside the gene matches: 6. The CDR3, as DNA: TGCGCCAGCAGCTTGGCGGGCGGGGGGCGAAACACCGGGGAGCTGTTTTTT. It translates to CASSLAGGGRNTGELFF.

The rearrangement joins TRBV7-2 to TRBJ2-7; either TRBD1 or TRBD2 may fit D (5 bases each). CDR1 SGHTA and CDR2 FQGNSA come from the germline V gene. V was clipped by 5 bases and J by 1 base, with 15 bases between them. The CDR3 is 15 residues long. The CDR3 loop reads CASSQTGGFSYEQYF. In DNA form, the CDR3 reads TGTGCCAGCAGCCAAACAGGAGGCTTTTCCTACGAGCAGTACTTC.

V gene TRBV10-3 combines with J gene TRBJ1-5; 9 positions match TRBD1. The germline V gene encodes CDR1 ENHRY and CDR2 SYGVKD. There are 14 residues in the CDR3. V dropped 5 bases and J dropped 2; count of bases not matched to a gene: 1. CDR3 loop: CAISRTGGNQPQHF. The CDR3, as DNA: TGTGCCATCAGTCGGACAGGGGGCAATCAGCCCCAGCATTTT.

This clone was detected only a few times. The V gene is TRBV11-2, the J gene TRBJ1-1; 8 nucleotides agree with TRBD1. CDR1 and CDR2 (germline): SGHAT, FQNNGV. This CDR3 is built from 14 residues. J was trimmed by 1 base and V by 5 bases; bases with no gene match: 3. The CDR3 reads CASSPDRANTEAFF. The CDR3 DNA follows: TGTGCCAGCAGCCCGGACAGGGCGAACACTGAAGCTTTCTTT.

The chain is built from TRBV7-3 and TRBJ1-1, with D unclear. CDR3 length: 13 amino acids. V was shortened by 2 bases and J by 3 bases, with 7 bases between the two germline ends. Germline V gives CDR1 SGHTA, CDR2 FQGTGA. CDR3 bases: TGTGCCAGCAGCTTACAGCCAGACACTGAAGCTTTCTTT. Its translation is CASSLQPDTEAFF.

About this clone: Other DNA sequences in this specimen translate into the identical CDR3. This chain connects TRBV4-2 to TRBJ2-7; 10 bases fit TRBD1. V shed 4 bases, J shed 3 bases, and the junction held 0 bases outside the gene matches. This CDR3 contains 13 residues. Germline CDR1 LGHNA, CDR2 YNFKEQ. The CDR3 is CASSRDRGYEQYF. The CDR3, as DNA: TGTGCCAGCAGCCGGGACAGGGGCTACGAGCAGTACTTC.

The rearrangement joins TRBV27 to TRBJ1-6, with 8 bases aligning to TRBD1. The CDR3 spans 15 residues. Germline CDR1 reads MNHEY; CDR2 reads SMNVEV (reference sequence). The V gene end was trimmed by 5 bases and the J gene end by 7 bases; junction bases not matched to a gene: 7. CDR3 nucleotide sequence: TGTGCCAGCAGTCCTCGACAGGGGAAGAATTCACCCCTCCACTTT. It is translated as CASSPRQGKNSPLHF.

The V gene is TRBV29-1, the J gene TRBJ2-2; D gene uncertain. This CDR3 contains 12 residues. Germline CDR1 and CDR2: SQVTM and ANQGSEA. The V gene lost 5 bases and the J gene lost 3 bases, with 7 bases spanning the gap. CDR3 loop: CSVRIYTGELFF. Here the CDR3 DNA reads TGCAGCGTTCGGATTTACACCGGGGAGCTGTTTTTT.

The chain uses TRBV20-1 and TRBJ1-2, with D hard to call. Trimming cost V 3 bases and J 4 bases, with 6 bases left between them. CDR1 DFQATT and CDR2 SNEGSKA come from the germline V gene (reference sequence). This CDR3 has 11 amino acids. In DNA, the CDR3 is TGCAGTGCTAGTACCACCTATGGCTACACCTTC. Encoded protein: CSASTTYGYTF.

In its sample, this clone was seen a few times. The V and J genes are TRBV9 and TRBJ1-1, with 7 positions matching TRBD1. Germline V gene lookup returns CDR1 SGDLS and CDR2 YYNGEE. V lost 0 bases and J lost 0; bases outside the gene matches: 17. There are 20 residues in the CDR3. The CDR3 bases are TGTGCCAGCAGCGTAGGTCTCATATCGGACAGGATTATCATGAACACTGAAGCTTTCTTT. This encodes CASSVGLISDRIIMNTEAFF.

This chain uses TRBV5-6 with TRBJ2-7, with 10 positions matching TRBD1. The CDR3 contains 15 residues. Losses at the gene ends were 0 bases for V and 3 bases for J; bases not matched to a gene: 3. Germline V lookup: CDR1 SGHDT, CDR2 YYEEEE. CDR3 DNA: TGTGCCAGCAGCTTGGGGGGACAGGGGATCTACGAGCAGTACTTC. This codes for CASSLGGQGIYEQYF. Together with reference TRBV5-6 and TRBJ2-7, the CDR3 gives the full variable domain: DAGVTQSPTHLIKTRGQQVTLRCSPKSGHDTVSWYQQALGQGPQFIFQYYEEEERQRGNFPDRFSGHQFPNYSSELNVNALLLGDSALYLCASSLGGQGIYEQYFGPGTRLTVT.

CDR3 protein: CASSLQFQAFF. The CDR3 DNA is TGTGCCAGCAGCTTGCAATTTCAGGCTTTCTTT. This chain connects TRBV7-2 to TRBJ1-1; D unresolved. V dropped 3 bases and J dropped 11 bases, with 10 bases sitting between them. Germline V CDR1 and CDR2: SGHTA, FQGNSA. The CDR3 covers 11 residues.

The gene calls are TRBV4-1 and TRBJ1-6, with D unclear. V lost 0 bases and J 4 bases, leaving 13 bases between the germline ends. This CDR3 has 17 residues. The V gene's germline CDR1 is MGHRA and CDR2 YSYEKL. The CDR3 spells CASSQDNPSFYNSPLHF. In DNA, the CDR3 is TGCGCCAGCAGCCAAGACAATCCCAGCTTTTATAATTCACCCCTCCACTTT.

There are a few counts of this clone. The genes are TRBV5-1 and TRBJ2-7, with D possibly being TRBD1 (6 bases). Germline CDR1 is SGHRS and CDR2 is YFSETQ. V was shortened by 3 bases and J by 0 bases, with 16 bases between the two germline ends. The CDR3 is 16 amino acids. CDR3 sequence: CASSSSTGTLSYEQYF. Written as DNA, the CDR3 is TGCGCCAGCAGCTCTTCGACCGGGACACTCTCCTACGAGCAGTACTTC. The full variable domain, rest sourced from reference TRBV5-1 and TRBJ2-7, is KAGVTQTPRYLIKTRGQQVTLSCSPISGHRSVSWYQQTPGQGLQFLFEYFSETQRNKGNFPGRFSGRQFSNSRSEMNVSTLELGDSALYLCASSSSTGTLSYEQYFGPGTRLTVT.

The gene calls are TRBV24-1 and TRBJ1-5; no firm D call. V was trimmed by 4 bases and J by 4 bases, leaving 10 bases between them. This CDR3 comprises 14 residues. Germline V gene sequence: CDR1 KGHDR, CDR2 SFDVKD. The CDR3 DNA reads as TGTGCCACCAGTGAAGTCGGCGGTAATCAGCCCCAGCATTTT. Its protein product is CATSEVGGNQPQHF.

The rearrangement joins TRBV28 to TRBJ1-1, with unresolved D. V dropped 6 bases and J dropped 5 bases, with 7 bases sitting between them. The V gene's germline CDR1 is MDHEN and CDR2 SYDVKM. This CDR3 has 11 residues. CDR3 protein: CASSLPTEAFF. CDR3 in DNA: TGTGCCAGCAGCCTCCCAACTGAAGCTTTCTTT.

The V gene is TRBV7-9, the J gene TRBJ1-2, with 8 bases that match TRBD1. The CDR3 is 13 amino acids. Germline CDR1 reads SEHNR; CDR2 reads FQNEAQ (reference sequence). V lost 5 bases, J lost 8 bases, and 7 bases stayed unmatched. Here the CDR3 DNA reads TGTGCCAGCAGCCATATACGGGACAGGGGCTACACCTTC. This encodes CASSHIRDRGYTF.

This clone was detected only once. Relative to the germline gene, one junction end is altered; a read error may explain this. The V call is TRBV4-3, the J call TRBJ2-2, with D perhaps assigned TRBD1 or TRBD2 (5 bases each). The germline CDR1 and CDR2 sequences are LGHNA and YSLEER. The CDR3 totals 17 residues. The CDR3 region is CASSQGPGATKHRGAVF. The CDR3 DNA reads TGCGCCAGCAGCCAAGGACCTGGGGCTACTAAACACCGGGGAGCTGTTTTT.

The chain recombines TRBV19 with TRBJ1-1, with unresolved D. V gave up 1 base and J gave up 0 bases, with 9 bases separating them. The CDR3 is made up of 15 amino acids. Germline loops: CDR1 LNHDA, CDR2 SQIVND (reference sequence). As DNA, the CDR3 is TGTGCCAGTAGTATAGGGGGTGTAATGAACACTGAAGCTTTCTTT. Translation gives CASSIGGVMNTEAFF.

This clone was seen a few times. This chain connects TRBV6-4 to TRBJ2-7, with D perhaps matching TRBD1 or TRBD2 (5 bases each). The CDR3 loop spans 15 amino acids. Deletions cut 5 bases from V and 7 bases from J, with 21 bases between. In germline, CDR1 is MRHNA, CDR2 SNTAGT. CDR3 sequence reads: CASSCGTEPRCEQYF. The CDR3 bases are TGTGCCAGCAGTTGTGGGACCGAACCCCGGTGTGAGCAGTACTTC.

This clone was found a few times. This rearrangement joins TRBV3-1 (or the pseudogene TRBV3-2) to TRBJ1-2; a possible D gene is TRBD1 (5 bases). Germline CDR1 is LGHDT and CDR2 is YNNKEL (reference sequence). V was pared by 1 base and J by 4 bases, with 13 bases between. This CDR3 has 15 amino acids. CDR3 sequence: CASSQAPGTTYGYTF. CDR3 DNA: TGTGCCAGCAGCCAAGCCCCCGGGACCACCTATGGCTACACCTTC.